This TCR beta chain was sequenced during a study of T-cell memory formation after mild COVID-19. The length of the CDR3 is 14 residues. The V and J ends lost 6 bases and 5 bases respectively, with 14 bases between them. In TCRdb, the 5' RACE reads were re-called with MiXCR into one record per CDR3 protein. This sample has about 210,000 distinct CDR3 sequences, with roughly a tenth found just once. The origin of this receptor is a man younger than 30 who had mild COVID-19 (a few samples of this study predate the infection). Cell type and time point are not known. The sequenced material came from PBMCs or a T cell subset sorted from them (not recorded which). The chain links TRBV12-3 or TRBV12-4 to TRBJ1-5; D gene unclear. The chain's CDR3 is CASSHFTSYQPQHF. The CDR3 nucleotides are TGTGCCAGCAGCCACTTTACAAGTTATCAGCCCCAGCATTTT.